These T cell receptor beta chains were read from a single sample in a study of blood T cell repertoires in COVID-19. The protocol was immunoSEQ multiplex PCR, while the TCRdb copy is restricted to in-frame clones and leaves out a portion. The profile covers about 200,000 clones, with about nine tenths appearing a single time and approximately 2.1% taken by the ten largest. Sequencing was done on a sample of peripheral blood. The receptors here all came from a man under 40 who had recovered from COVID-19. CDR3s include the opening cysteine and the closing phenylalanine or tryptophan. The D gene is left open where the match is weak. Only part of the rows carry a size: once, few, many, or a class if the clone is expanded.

CDR3nt: TGTGCCAGTAGTACCTCAGGCCTCACAGATACGCAGTATTTT
CDR3aa: CASSTSGLTDTQYF
d_gene: NA
j_gene: TRBJ2-3
v_gene: TRBV19
abundance: NA

CDR3nt: TGTGCCAGTAGTACCACCGGGACAGTGGGACGGAACACCATATATTTT
CDR3aa: CASSTTGTVGRNTIYF
d_gene: TRBD1
j_gene: TRBJ1-3
v_gene: TRBV19
abundance: NA

CDR3nt: TGTGCCAGCAGCTCATTAGGGGGATCTAACTATGGCTACACCTTC
CDR3aa: CASSSLGGSNYGYTF
d_gene: NA
j_gene: TRBJ1-2
v_gene: TRBV5-4
abundance: NA

CDR3nt: TGCGCCAGCAGCTTGGCGGTGGCTAATGAAAAACTGTTTTTT
CDR3aa: CASSLAVANEKLFF
d_gene: NA
j_gene: TRBJ1-4
v_gene: TRBV5-1
abundance: NA

CDR3nt: TGTGCCAGCAGCTTAACGGGCGCGGGGGAGATATACGAGCAGTACTTC
CDR3aa: CASSLTGAGEIYEQYF
d_gene: TRBD2
j_gene: TRBJ2-7
v_gene: TRBV11-2
abundance: NA

CDR3nt: TGCGCCAGCAGTCACGAGACAGTTTTCTCCTACGAGCAGTACTTC
CDR3aa: CASSHETVFSYEQYF
d_gene: NA
j_gene: TRBJ2-7
v_gene: TRBV23-1
abundance: NA

CDR3nt: TGCAGCGTAGCCCCAGGGACAGGGACTAACACTGAAGCTTTCTTT
CDR3aa: CSVAPGTGTNTEAFF
d_gene: TRBD1
j_gene: TRBJ1-1
v_gene: TRBV29-1
abundance: NA

CDR3nt: TGCAGCGTTCTAAGCGGGGGGGCGGGTGAGCAGTTCTTC
CDR3aa: CSVLSGGAGEQFF
d_gene: TRBD2
j_gene: TRBJ2-1
v_gene: TRBV29-1
abundance: NA

CDR3nt: TGTGCCAGCAGCTTAGACATCAGGGCAATCGACGAGCAGTACTTC
CDR3aa: CASSLDIRAIDEQYF
d_gene: NA
j_gene: TRBJ2-7
v_gene: TRBV11-2
abundance: few

CDR3nt: TGTGCCAGCAGCCCTGGGACTAGCGGCTTAATCCAAGAGACCCAGTACTTC
CDR3aa: CASSPGTSGLIQETQYF
d_gene: TRBD2
j_gene: TRBJ2-5
v_gene: TRBV7-8
abundance: NA

CDR3nt: TGTGCCAGCACGGAGGGGAGCTCCTATAATTCACCCCTCCACTTT
CDR3aa: CASTEGSSYNSPLHF
d_gene: NA
j_gene: TRBJ1-6
v_gene: TRBV9
abundance: NA

CDR3nt: TGTGCCAGCAGCCGAGAAGGCGGGGACACAGATACGCAGTATTTT
CDR3aa: CASSREGGDTDTQYF
d_gene: NA
j_gene: TRBJ2-3
v_gene: TRBV3-1/TRBV3-2
abundance: NA

CDR3nt: TGTGCCAGCAGCTTCCAGCGGGGGGCCGGAACAGATACGCAGTATTTT
CDR3aa: CASSFQRGAGTDTQYF
d_gene: TRBD2
j_gene: TRBJ2-3
v_gene: TRBV13
abundance: NA

CDR3nt: TGTGCCAGCAGCGACGGGGGAGAGCAGTACTTC
CDR3aa: CASSDGGEQYF
d_gene: NA
j_gene: TRBJ2-7
v_gene: TRBV7-6
abundance: NA

CDR3nt: TGTGCCAGCAGCGTTGACATGAACACTGAAGCTTTCTTT
CDR3aa: CASSVDMNTEAFF
d_gene: NA
j_gene: TRBJ1-1
v_gene: TRBV9
abundance: NA

CDR3nt: TGTGCCATCAGTGACGTCAGGGGGGACGAAAAACTGTTTTTT
CDR3aa: CAISDVRGDEKLFF
d_gene: TRBD1
j_gene: TRBJ1-4
v_gene: TRBV10-3
abundance: NA

CDR3nt: TGTGCCAGCAGTTACTCGAGTAGGAGTACAGATACGCAGTATTTT
CDR3aa: CASSYSSRSTDTQYF
d_gene: NA
j_gene: TRBJ2-3
v_gene: TRBV6-5
abundance: once

CDR3nt: TGTGCCAGCAGATCCGACGGGGAGAATTCACCCCTCCACTTT
CDR3aa: CASRSDGENSPLHF
d_gene: NA
j_gene: TRBJ1-6
v_gene: TRBV7-2
abundance: once

CDR3nt: TGCGCCAGCAGCCAAGATGGGGGACTAGCGCTAACCGGGGAGCTGTTTTTT
CDR3aa: CASSQDGGLALTGELFF
d_gene: TRBD2
j_gene: TRBJ2-2
v_gene: TRBV4-1
abundance: NA

CDR3nt: TGTGCCAGCAGCTTCTCTCCGGCGGGACAGGGCAACAGTGAGACCCAGTACTTC
CDR3aa: CASSFSPAGQGNSETQYF
d_gene: TRBD1
j_gene: TRBJ2-5
v_gene: TRBV7-6
abundance: NA

CDR3nt: TGCGCCAGCAGCCAAGTCCCCCCGGGAGGCAATGAGCAGTTCTTC
CDR3aa: CASSQVPPGGNEQFF
d_gene: TRBD2
j_gene: TRBJ2-1
v_gene: TRBV4-3
abundance: NA

CDR3nt: TGTGCCAGCAGCCTACCGGGGACAGGGGAAGATACGCAGTATTTT
CDR3aa: CASSLPGTGEDTQYF
d_gene: TRBD1
j_gene: TRBJ2-3
v_gene: TRBV28
abundance: NA

CDR3nt: TGTGCCAGCACCCCGACAGACCTCTATGGCTACACCTTC
CDR3aa: CASTPTDLYGYTF
d_gene: NA
j_gene: TRBJ1-2
v_gene: TRBV6-5
abundance: NA

CDR3nt: TGTGCCAGCAGTCTCAGACAGGACAATGAGCAGTTCTTC
CDR3aa: CASSLRQDNEQFF
d_gene: NA
j_gene: TRBJ2-1
v_gene: TRBV27
abundance: NA

CDR3nt: TGCGCCAGCAGCTTGGTATCTAGCGGGGGAGACAGGCGCTACGAGCAGTACTTC
CDR3aa: CASSLVSSGGDRRYEQYF
d_gene: TRBD2
j_gene: TRBJ2-7
v_gene: TRBV5-1
abundance: NA

CDR3nt: TGCGCCAGCAGTGAGACCCGAGAGGGACTAGCCAAAAACATTCAGTACTTC
CDR3aa: CASSETREGLAKNIQYF
d_gene: NA
j_gene: TRBJ2-4
v_gene: TRBV10-1
abundance: NA

CDR3nt: TGTGCCAGCAGCTACCACACGGAGTTCACCGGGGAGCTGTTTTTT
CDR3aa: CASSYHTEFTGELFF
d_gene: NA
j_gene: TRBJ2-2
v_gene: TRBV7-2
abundance: NA

CDR3nt: TGTGCCAGCAGTCCCCTTCCGGGACTAGCGGGGGGTTACACCGGGGAGCTGTTTTTT
CDR3aa: CASSPLPGLAGGYTGELFF
d_gene: TRBD2
j_gene: TRBJ2-2
v_gene: TRBV27
abundance: few

CDR3nt: TGTGCCAGCAGTGAGGTGGGGGCCGCCGGGGAGCTGTTTTTT
CDR3aa: CASSEVGAAGELFF
d_gene: NA
j_gene: TRBJ2-2
v_gene: TRBV6-1
abundance: once

CDR3nt: TGTGCCAGCAGCCAATGGGCAACTAACTATGGCTACACCTTC
CDR3aa: CASSQWATNYGYTF
d_gene: NA
j_gene: TRBJ1-2
v_gene: TRBV4-2
abundance: once

CDR3nt: TGTGCCAGCAGTTTATCACTCAACACTGAAGCTTTCTTT
CDR3aa: CASSLSLNTEAFF
d_gene: NA
j_gene: TRBJ1-1
v_gene: TRBV12-3/TRBV12-4
abundance: NA

CDR3nt: TGCAGCGTACTGGACAGAACCTACGAGCAGTACTTC
CDR3aa: CSVLDRTYEQYF
d_gene: NA
j_gene: TRBJ2-7
v_gene: TRBV29-1
abundance: NA

CDR3nt: TGTGCCAGCAGCGCTGACAGGGGTAATTCACCCCTCCACTTT
CDR3aa: CASSADRGNSPLHF
d_gene: TRBD1
j_gene: TRBJ1-6
v_gene: TRBV9
abundance: once

CDR3nt: TGCGCCAGCAAGGGACAGGGATCCTACAATGAGCAGTTCTTC
CDR3aa: CASKGQGSYNEQFF
d_gene: TRBD1
j_gene: TRBJ2-1
v_gene: TRBV10-2
abundance: NA

CDR3nt: TGTGCCAGCTCACCCCGGGACACCAAAAACATTCAGTACTTC
CDR3aa: CASSPRDTKNIQYF
d_gene: NA
j_gene: TRBJ2-4
v_gene: TRBV18
abundance: NA

CDR3nt: TGTGCCAGCAGTTACTCGTCAGGGGGCGCGAACTATGGCTACACCTTC
CDR3aa: CASSYSSGGANYGYTF
d_gene: TRBD1
j_gene: TRBJ1-2
v_gene: TRBV6-5
abundance: NA

CDR3nt: TGCGCCAGCAGCATTGACAGGGGGAGGGCTGAAGCTTTCTTT
CDR3aa: CASSIDRGRAEAFF
d_gene: TRBD1
j_gene: TRBJ1-1
v_gene: TRBV5-1
abundance: NA

CDR3nt: TGTGCCAGCAGCTTAGCCCCACCGACAGGTCAAGAGACCCAGTACTTC
CDR3aa: CASSLAPPTGQETQYF
d_gene: NA
j_gene: TRBJ2-5
v_gene: TRBV7-8
abundance: NA

CDR3nt: TGCAGCGTTTATAATGCCGGGGAGCTGTTTTTT
CDR3aa: CSVYNAGELFF
d_gene: NA
j_gene: TRBJ2-2
v_gene: TRBV29-1
abundance: NA

CDR3nt: TGCAGCGTTCCCGGACCCGGAGGCACCGGGGAGCTGTTTTTT
CDR3aa: CSVPGPGGTGELFF
d_gene: NA
j_gene: TRBJ2-2
v_gene: TRBV29-1
abundance: NA